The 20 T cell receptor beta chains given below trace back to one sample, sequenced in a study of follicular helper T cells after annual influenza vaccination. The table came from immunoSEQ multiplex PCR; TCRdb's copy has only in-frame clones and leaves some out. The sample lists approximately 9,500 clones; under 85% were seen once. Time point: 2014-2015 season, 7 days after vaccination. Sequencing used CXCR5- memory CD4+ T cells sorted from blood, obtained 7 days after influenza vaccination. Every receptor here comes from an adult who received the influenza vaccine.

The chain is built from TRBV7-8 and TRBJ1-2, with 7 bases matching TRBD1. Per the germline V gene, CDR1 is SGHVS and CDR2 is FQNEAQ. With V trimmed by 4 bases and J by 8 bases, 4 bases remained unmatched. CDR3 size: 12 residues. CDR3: CASSSTGFGYTF. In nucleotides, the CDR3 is TGTGCCAGCAGCTCGACAGGGTTCGGCTACACCTTC.

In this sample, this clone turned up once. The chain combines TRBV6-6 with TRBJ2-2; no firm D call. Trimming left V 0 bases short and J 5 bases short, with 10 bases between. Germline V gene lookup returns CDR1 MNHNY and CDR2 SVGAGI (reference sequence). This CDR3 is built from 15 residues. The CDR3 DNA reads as TGTGCCAGCAGTTACTCGGGCAGGCGTACCGGGGAGCTGTTTTTT. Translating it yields CASSYSGRRTGELFF.

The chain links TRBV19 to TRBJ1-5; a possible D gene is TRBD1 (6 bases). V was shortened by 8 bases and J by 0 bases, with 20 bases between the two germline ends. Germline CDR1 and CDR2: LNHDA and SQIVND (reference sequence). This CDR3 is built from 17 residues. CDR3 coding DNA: TGTGCCAGTCCAAGGGTCCAGGGGAGTTATAGCAATCAGCCCCAGCATTTT. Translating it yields CASPRVQGSYSNQPQHF.

The CDR3 DNA follows: TGTGCCAGCAGCTTAGGGCAGGCCCCCTCCGAGACCCAGTACTTC. Amino acids: CASSLGQAPSETQYF. This chain links TRBV7-9 with TRBJ2-5; D gene ambiguous. With 1 base removed from V and 5 bases from J, the gap between germline ends came to 14 bases. Germline CDR1 and CDR2: SEHNR and FQNEAQ (reference sequence). This CDR3 is 15 amino acids long.

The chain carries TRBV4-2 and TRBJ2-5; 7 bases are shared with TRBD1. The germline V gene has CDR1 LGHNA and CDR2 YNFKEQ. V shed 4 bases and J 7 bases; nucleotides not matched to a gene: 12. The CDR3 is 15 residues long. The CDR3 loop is CASSLGDRDSGTQYF. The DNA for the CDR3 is TGTGCCAGCAGCCTAGGGGATAGGGACAGCGGGACCCAGTACTTC.

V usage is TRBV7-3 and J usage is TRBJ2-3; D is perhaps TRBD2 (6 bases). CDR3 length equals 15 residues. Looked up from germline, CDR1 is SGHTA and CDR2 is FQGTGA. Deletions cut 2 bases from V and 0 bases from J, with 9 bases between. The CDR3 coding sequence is TGTGCCAGCAGCTTAGTCCGGGGGAGCACAGATACGCAGTATTTT. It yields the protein CASSLVRGSTDTQYF.

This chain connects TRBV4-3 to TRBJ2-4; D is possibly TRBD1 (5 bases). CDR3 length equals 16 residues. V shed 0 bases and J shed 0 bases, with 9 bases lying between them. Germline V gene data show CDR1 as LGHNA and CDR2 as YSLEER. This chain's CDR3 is CASSQDSGLAKNIQYF. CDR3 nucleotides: TGCGCCAGCAGCCAAGACTCAGGGCTAGCCAAAAACATTCAGTACTTC.

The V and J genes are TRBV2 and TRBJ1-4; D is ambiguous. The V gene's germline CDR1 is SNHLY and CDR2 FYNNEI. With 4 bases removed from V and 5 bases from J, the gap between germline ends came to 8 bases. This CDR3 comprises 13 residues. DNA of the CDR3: TGTGCCAGCAGTGTCGGGCGAAATGAAAAACTGTTTTTT. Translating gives CASSVGRNEKLFF.

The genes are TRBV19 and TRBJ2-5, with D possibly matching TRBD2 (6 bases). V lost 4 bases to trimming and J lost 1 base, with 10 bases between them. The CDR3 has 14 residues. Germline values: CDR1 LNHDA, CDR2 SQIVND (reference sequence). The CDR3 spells CASSKASVQETQYF. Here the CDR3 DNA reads TGTGCCAGTAGTAAGGCTAGCGTCCAAGAGACCCAGTACTTC.

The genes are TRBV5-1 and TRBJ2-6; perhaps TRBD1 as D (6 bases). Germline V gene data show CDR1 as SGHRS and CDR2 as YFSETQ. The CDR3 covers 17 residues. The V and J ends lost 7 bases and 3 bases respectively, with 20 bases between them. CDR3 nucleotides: TGCGCCAGCGGGGCCACGATCAGGGGAAATGGGGCCAACGTCCTGACTTTC. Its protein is CASGATIRGNGANVLTF.

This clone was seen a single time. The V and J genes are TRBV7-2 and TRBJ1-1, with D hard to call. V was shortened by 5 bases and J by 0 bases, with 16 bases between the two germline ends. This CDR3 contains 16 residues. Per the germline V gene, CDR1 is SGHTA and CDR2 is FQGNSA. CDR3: CASSLDVNSMNTEAFF. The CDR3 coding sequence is TGTGCCAGCAGCCTAGATGTTAATAGCATGAACACTGAAGCTTTCTTT. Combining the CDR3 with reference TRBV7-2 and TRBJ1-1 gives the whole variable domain GAGVSQSPSNKVTEKGKDVELRCDPISGHTALYWYRQSLGQGLEFLIYFQGNSAPDKSGLPSDRFSAERTGGSVSTLTIQRTQQEDSAVYLCASSLDVNSMNTEAFFGQGTRLTVV.

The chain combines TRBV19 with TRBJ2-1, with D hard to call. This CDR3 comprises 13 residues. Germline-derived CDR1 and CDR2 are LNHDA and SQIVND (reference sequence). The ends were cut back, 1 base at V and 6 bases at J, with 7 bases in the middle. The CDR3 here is CASSIGLSNEQFF. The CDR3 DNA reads TGTGCCAGTAGTATAGGCCTCTCCAATGAGCAGTTCTTC.

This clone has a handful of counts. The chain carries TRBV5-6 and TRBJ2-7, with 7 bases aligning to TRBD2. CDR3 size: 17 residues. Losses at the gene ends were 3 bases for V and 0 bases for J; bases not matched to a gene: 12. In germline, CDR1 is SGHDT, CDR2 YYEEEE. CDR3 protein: CASSWGGSGGTSYEQYF. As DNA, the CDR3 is TGTGCCAGCAGCTGGGGGGGTAGCGGCGGGACCTCCTACGAGCAGTACTTC.

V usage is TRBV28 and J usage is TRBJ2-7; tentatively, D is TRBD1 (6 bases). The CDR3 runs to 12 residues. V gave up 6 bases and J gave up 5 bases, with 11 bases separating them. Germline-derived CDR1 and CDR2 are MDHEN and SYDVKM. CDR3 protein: CASRPQGHEQYF. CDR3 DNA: TGTGCCAGCAGGCCACAGGGCCACGAGCAGTACTTC.

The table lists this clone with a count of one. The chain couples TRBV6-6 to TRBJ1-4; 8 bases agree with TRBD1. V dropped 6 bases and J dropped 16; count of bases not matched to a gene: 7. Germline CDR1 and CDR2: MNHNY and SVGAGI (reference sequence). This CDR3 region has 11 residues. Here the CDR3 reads CASSPGQGGFF. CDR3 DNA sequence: TGTGCCAGCAGCCCAGGACAGGGTGGGTTTTTT.

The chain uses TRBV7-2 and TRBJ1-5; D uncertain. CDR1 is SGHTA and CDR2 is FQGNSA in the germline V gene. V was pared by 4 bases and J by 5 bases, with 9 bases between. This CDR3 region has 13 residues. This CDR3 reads CASSSDYYQPQHF. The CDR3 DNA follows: TGTGCCAGCAGCTCCGACTACTATCAGCCCCAGCATTTT. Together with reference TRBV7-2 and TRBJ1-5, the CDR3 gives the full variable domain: GAGVSQSPSNKVTEKGKDVELRCDPISGHTALYWYRQSLGQGLEFLIYFQGNSAPDKSGLPSDRFSAERTGGSVSTLTIQRTQQEDSAVYLCASSSDYYQPQHFGDGTRLSIL.

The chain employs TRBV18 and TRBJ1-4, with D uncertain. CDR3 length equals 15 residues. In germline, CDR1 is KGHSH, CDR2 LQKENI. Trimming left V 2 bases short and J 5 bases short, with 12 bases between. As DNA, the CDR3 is TGTGCCAGCTCACCAACGGGCGGAGCGAATGAAAAACTGTTTTTT. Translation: CASSPTGGANEKLFF.

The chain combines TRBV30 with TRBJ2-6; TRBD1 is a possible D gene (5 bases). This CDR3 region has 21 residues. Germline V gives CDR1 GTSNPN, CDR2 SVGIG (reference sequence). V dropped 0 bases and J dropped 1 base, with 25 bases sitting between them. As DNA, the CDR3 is TGTGCCTGGAGTGTAAAGCATGGGGCTCAGGTGTTCAGGTCTGGGGCCAACGTCCTGACTTTC. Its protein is CAWSVKHGAQVFRSGANVLTF.

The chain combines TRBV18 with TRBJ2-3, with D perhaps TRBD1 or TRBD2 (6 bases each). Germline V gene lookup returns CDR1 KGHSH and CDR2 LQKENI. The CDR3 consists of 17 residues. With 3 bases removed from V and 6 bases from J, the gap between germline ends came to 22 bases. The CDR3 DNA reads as TGTGCCAGCTCACCTCGGGGGAAGGGGGGCCAATATGATACGCAGTATTTT. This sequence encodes CASSPRGKGGQYDTQYF.

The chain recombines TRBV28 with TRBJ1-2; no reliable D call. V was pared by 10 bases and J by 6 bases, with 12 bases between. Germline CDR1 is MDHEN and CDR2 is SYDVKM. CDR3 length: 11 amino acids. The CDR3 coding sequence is TGTGCCACCATTTTTCGGAATGGCTACACCTTC. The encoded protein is CATIFRNGYTF.